The 9 T cell receptor beta chains presented below share a single source sample, sequenced in a study of cytomegalovirus exposure and HLA in healthy donors (dated by TCRdb to 2015 to 2018). The receptor library was made with the immunoSEQ multiplex PCR assay. The multiplex PCR relied on a mix of 60 forward primers for TCR Vbeta segments and 13 reverse primers for TCR Jbeta segments. Not all clones reach the TCRdb copy of this immuneACCESS table, which keeps in-frame sequences only. Checked studies attribute under half of the gap to unresolved V genes and leave the rest unexplained. The sample has around 140,000 clones on record, 82% of them singletons. The ten top clones hold less than 2% of the sample. The specimen was PBMCs. These receptors were collected from a woman in her forties in good health and CMV-seronegative.

The J gene is TRBJ2-1, the V gene TRBV10-2; TRBD2 might be the D (5 bases). Germline V gives CDR1 WSHSY, CDR2 SAAADI. The CDR3 length is 17 residues. Between the trimmed V and J ends, which lost 2 bases and 0 bases, there was a span of 14 bases. Here the CDR3 reads CASSERSAESSYNEQFF. The CDR3 nucleotides read TGCGCCAGCAGTGAGCGGTCAGCGGAAAGCTCCTACAATGAGCAGTTCTTC.

The V call is TRBV7-6, the J call TRBJ1-4; 8 nucleotides match TRBD1. The V segment lost 1 base and the J segment 5 bases; nucleotides outside the gene matches: 3. The CDR3 is 15 residues long. Germline CDR1 reads SGHVS; CDR2 reads FNYEAQ. CDR3 coding DNA: TGTGCCAGCAGCTTAGGAGGGACAGGAAATGAAAAACTGTTTTTT. Its translation: CASSLGGTGNEKLFF. Based on the CDR3 plus reference TRBV7-6 and TRBJ1-4, the full variable domain is GAGVSQSPRYKVTKRGQDVALRCDPISGHVSLYWYRQALGQGPEFLTYFNYEAQQDKSGLPNDRFSAERPEGSISTLTIQRTEQRDSAMYRCASSLGGTGNEKLFFGSGTQLSVL.

The chain couples TRBV18 to TRBJ2-1; 11 bases line up with TRBD2. Germline V gene lookup returns CDR1 KGHSH and CDR2 LQKENI. This CDR3 is 15 amino acids long. The ends lost 0 bases at V and 7 bases at J; junction bases unmatched: 2. The CDR3 spells CASSPPGLAANEQFF. Here the CDR3 DNA reads TGTGCCAGCTCACCACCGGGACTAGCGGCGAATGAGCAGTTCTTC. Full variable domain (rest looked up from reference TRBV18 and TRBJ2-1): NAGVMQNPRHLVRRRGQEARLRCSPMKGHSHVYWYRQLPEEGLKFMVYLQKENIIDESGMPKERFSAEFPKEGPSILRIQQVVRGDSAAYFCASSPPGLAANEQFFGPGTRLTVL.

The CDR3, as DNA: TGTGCCAGCAGAAGGACTAGTACGGATACGCAGTATTTT. Protein product: CASRRTSTDTQYF. The chain links TRBV2 to TRBJ2-3; 7 bases line up with TRBD2. The CDR3 is 13 amino acids. Per the germline V gene, CDR1 is SNHLY and CDR2 is FYNNEI. The J segment lost 6 bases and the V segment lost 6 bases, leaving 6 bases of the junction unmatched.

The rearrangement links TRBV28 to TRBJ2-5; D is possibly TRBD2 (6 bases). This CDR3 region has 15 residues. Germline lookup yields CDR1 MDHEN and CDR2 SYDVKM. Trimming cost V 6 bases and J 1 base, with 15 bases left between them. CDR3 in DNA: TGTGCCAGCAGCCTCAGCAGGGACTTCCAAGAGACCCAGTACTTC. Amino acids: CASSLSRDFQETQYF.

This chain links TRBV18 with TRBJ2-7, with 10 positions matching TRBD1. This CDR3 has 14 residues. Trimming took 6 bases from V and 5 from J; bases not matched to a gene: 7. Germline lookup yields CDR1 KGHSH and CDR2 LQKENI. The CDR3 loop is CASSLGTGADEQYF. The CDR3 DNA follows: TGTGCCAGCTCCCTCGGGACAGGGGCCGACGAGCAGTACTTC.

This chain connects TRBV5-1 to TRBJ2-2, with TRBD2 matching 8 bases. Germline values: CDR1 SGHRS, CDR2 YFSETQ. J gave up 4 bases and V 5 bases, and 4 bases lay outside the gene matches. The CDR3 extends over 14 amino acids. The CDR3 protein is CASRVGRATGELFF. CDR3 in DNA: TGCGCCAGCAGGGTCGGGAGGGCCACCGGGGAGCTGTTTTTT.

CDR3: CASSPDYTEAFF. CDR3 bases: TGTGCCAGTAGTCCCGACTACACTGAAGCTTTCTTT. The rearrangement links TRBV19 to TRBJ1-1; D ambiguous. Germline V gene sequence: CDR1 LNHDA, CDR2 SQIVND (reference sequence). The CDR3 is 12 amino acids. V lost 5 bases to trimming and J lost 3 bases, with 7 bases between them. Based on the CDR3 plus reference TRBV19 and TRBJ1-1, the full variable domain is DGGITQSPKYLFRKEGQNVTLSCEQNLNHDAMYWYRQDPGQGLRLIYYSQIVNDFQKGDIAEGYSVSREKKESFPLTVTSAQKNPTAFYLCASSPDYTEAFFGQGTRLTVV.

The gene calls are TRBV18 and TRBJ1-1, with a possible D match to TRBD1 (5 bases). Germline loops: CDR1 KGHSH, CDR2 LQKENI. The CDR3 contains 16 residues. Trimming removed 2 bases at V and 6 bases at J, with 19 bases between. In DNA, the CDR3 is TGTGCCAGCTCACCAAGGTCGAGGCAGGGTCGCGCTGAAGCTTTCTTT. Its translation is CASSPRSRQGRAEAFF. Full variable domain (outside the CDR3, taken from reference TRBV18 and TRBJ1-1): NAGVMQNPRHLVRRRGQEARLRCSPMKGHSHVYWYRQLPEEGLKFMVYLQKENIIDESGMPKERFSAEFPKEGPSILRIQQVVRGDSAAYFCASSPRSRQGRAEAFFGQGTRLTVV.